Included here is one T cell receptor beta chain sequence, with context. This clonotype was seen a few times. Its antigen is not yet known. Qualities for individual bases were not recorded, and no much larger clone is one base off. The sample originates from a study of Graves' ophthalmopathy and Graves' hyperthyroidism (dated by TCRdb to the late 2010s). General notes on the study: Peripheral blood samples were taken at the time of initial diagnosis, before any treatment was given. After sampling, hyperthyroidism patients received methimazole starting at 30 mg daily, and ophthalmopathy patients received high-dose intravenous methylprednisolone. A discovery set of 100 patients (roughly 41 ophthalmopathy, about 58 stable hyperthyroidism) was enrolled to explore V-J signatures distinguishing ophthalmopathy from hyperthyroidism. The 95 to 100 discovery patients were randomly divided into training and test sets at a 7:3 ratio. In six or seven hyperthyroidism patients, the T-cell repertoires found in thyroid tissue were compared with those found in blood. For independent validation, a separate cohort was made up of 18 hyperthyroidism patients plus 17 patients who later progressed from hyperthyroidism to ophthalmopathy. The study used signatures of the TCR beta repertoire to tell Graves' ophthalmopathy apart from Graves' hyperthyroidism and to predict which patients would progress to ophthalmopathy. In total, 135 blood samples were TCR-sequenced: fewer than 50 ophthalmopathy, some 72 hyperthyroidism and some 17 hyperthyroidism-to-ophthalmopathy patients. What the work shows at the level of the full study, not this receptor alone: The 13-signature model separated ophthalmopathy from stable hyperthyroidism with approximately 85% sensitivity and 81.08% specificity in cross-validation, and 80%/75% in the test set. Sample size was not statistically predetermined, and group allocation was not concealed from the investigators. Among expanded thyroid clonotypes with frequency above 0.001, most also showed up in blood, which suggests that blood repertoires may reflect the thyroid immune response. In validation, the model predicted ophthalmopathy progression with about 64% sensitivity and approximately 78% specificity; fewer than 15 predicted patients were CT-confirmed with GO in a median of about 6.2 months.

For repertoire sequencing, the TCR beta CDR3 regions were amplified from RNA transcripts. HTBI primers and the Qiagen OneStep RT-PCR kit were used in a first-round RT-PCR, which was followed by a second-round multiplex PCR, size selection and purification. The libraries underwent paired-end sequencing with 100 bp reads on an Illumina HiSeq2000. The study's own analysis went as follows. SOAPnuke was used for read processing, and reads with adapters, uncalled bases, a mean Phred below 15, or no exact constant-primer or identifier match were discarded. High-quality paired reads were merged with COPE v1.2.5. Clonotypes were defined as unique nucleotide sequences and were aligned to IMGT TRB V, D and J references using MiTCR v1.1. Only V-J combinations with frequency above 0.0001 were analysed, covering approximately 99% of repertoires. For each V-J combination, a TCR clonal expansion and chaos score was defined as the ratio of F50 clonal expansion to chaos observed in the TCRdist matrix. Welch's t-statistics and random forest were used to reduce features to about a dozen V-J combinations, which were fed into a naive Bayes classifier. Thyroid-blood repertoire similarity was quantified with the Morisita-Horn index. The public reads were run again by TCRdb, first through fastp at Q25 and then through MiXCR, and only productive beta chains were kept. Records with the same CDR3 protein are collapsed into one entry carrying the most frequent genes and DNA. The V and J calls here are based on TCRdb, not the publication. Counted in this sample were 400,000 or so distinct CDR3 sequences; 15% of them appeared once. The ten largest clones represent about 7.3% of the sample.

The CDR3 covers 17 residues, taking in both the cysteine and the phenylalanine. Only the CDR3 part of the read is kept: 51 bases, read in frame from the first base. Reading the germline V gene (reference sequence) gives CDR1 LNHDA and CDR2 SQIVND. V loses 5 bases at its end and J loses 0 bases; junction bases beyond the gene matches: 9. Hyperthyroidism was defined as stable when no progression to ophthalmopathy occurred within 18 months of follow-up. Hyperthyroidism patients were newly diagnosed, were aged 18 to 65 years, and had a disease duration under 2 months. Patients with other autoimmune diseases, uncontrolled infections, pregnancy or lactation were excluded from the study. Diagnosis relied on clinical symptoms, serum thyroxine, TRAb, thyroid ultrasound and orbital computed tomography. Using Ficoll-Paque density gradient centrifugation, PBMCs were isolated from about 9.4 ml of fresh peripheral blood. Trizol reagent was used to extract the total RNA, and its quality was then checked on an Agilent 2100 Bioanalyzer.

The chain couples TRBV19 to TRBJ2-2; TRBD1 fits 7 bases in the junction. This TCR was sampled from a woman younger than 30 with stable Graves' hyperthyroidism. Donor details come from another sample of the same person, matched by shared clones. The sample taken for sequencing was peripheral blood. For the CDR3, the sequence is CASSFPHRGTNTGELFF. The bases are TGTGCCAGTAGTTTTCCCCACAGGGGTACGAACACCGGGGAGCTGTTTTTT.